This record looks at one T cell receptor (beta chain) sequence and its context. Its antigen remains unidentified. An even split of each subset's genomic DNA across several immunoSEQ plates was performed. The method was immunoSEQ multiplex PCR; TCRdb's version includes in-frame clones alone and lacks a portion of them. Of under 1 million clones listed, around 93% were seen once; the top ten hold about 25%. The data were taken from a study of shared clonotypes between healthy human individuals. For the study at large: With ages of 18 to 49, the donors were two women and a few men.

Trimming took 4 bases from V and 9 from J, leaving 9 bases between them. The CDR3 consists of 11 residues. Germline CDR1 MDHEN, CDR2 SYDVKM. The naive CD8 subset, CD45RO-negative cells positively selected for CCR7, excluded terminally differentiated effector memory CD45RA+ cells. Study-level results: When naive CD4 clonotypes were compared across several donors, approximately 5% were shared. The authors sampled blood alone, and tissue repertoires likely differ.

This sequence was found in a man in his thirties or forties in good health. Sequencing was done on a sample of naive CD8+ T cells sorted from blood. V usage is TRBV28 and J usage is TRBJ2-5, with unresolved D. CDR3 amino acids: CASSSLWAQYF. The CDR3 nucleotides read TGTGCCAGCAGTTCACTATGGGCCCAGTACTTC.